This T cell receptor (beta chain) was sequenced during a study of cytomegalovirus exposure and HLA in healthy donors. Points from the study as a whole: The availability of immune exposure information extended only to CMV serostatus. The authors later found HLA-associated TCR beta chains more clonally expanded than equally common others. It was about 150 TCR beta chains that were listed as cytomegalovirus-associated. Rarity marked most TCR sequences, yet some public TCRs occurred in many donors.

This clone was seen only a few times. Its antigen is as yet unknown. This CDR3 is 13 amino acids long. CDR1 is SQVTM, CDR2 ANQGSEA, per germline. Between the trimmed V and J ends, which lost 5 bases and 4 bases, there was a span of 12 bases. The primer mix had 60 Vbeta and 13 Jbeta primers. Sequencing used immunoSEQ multiplex PCR; TCRdb keeps in-frame clones, though not all of them. The sample holds 150,000 to 200,000 clones, roughly an eighth seen once. V and J are TRBV29-1 and TRBJ1-5; D gene unclear. The sequenced material came from PBMCs. This receptor was identified in a man between 50 and 59 years old in good health and CMV-seropositive. The CDR3 is CSVNDGGNQPQHF. CDR3 in DNA: TGCAGCGTTAACGACGGCGGGAATCAGCCCCAGCATTTT.